These 3 T cell receptor beta chains were all obtained from the same sample, sequenced in a study of T-cell reconstitution after alpha-beta-depleted transplantation in children. Unique molecular identifiers were used in preparing the TCRbeta library. TCRdb ran MiXCR on the PCR reads and lists one entry per CDR3 protein. There are 150,000 to 250,000 distinct CDR3 sequences in the sample; approximately 6% occur only once, and 4.5% lies in the top ten. This specimen consisted of PBMCs, obtained before TCRalphabeta/CD19-depleted stem cell transplant. These receptors came from a girl under two years old with combined immunodeficiency, due to receive a stem cell transplant.

There are many counts of this clonotype. V usage is TRBV7-8 and J usage is TRBJ1-1, with 11 bases lining up with TRBD1. With 5 bases clipped from V and 6 bases from J, the junction kept 8 bases outside the gene matches. The CDR3 sequence is 15 residues long. Germline lookup yields CDR1 SGHVS and CDR2 FQNEAQ. The CDR3 protein is CASSRTGGGRAEAFF. The CDR3 region has the DNA TGTGCCAGCAGCAGGACAGGGGGCGGGAGGGCTGAAGCTTTCTTT.

In its sample, this clonotype was seen many times. V and J are TRBV7-6 and TRBJ1-1; D not certain. The CDR3 sequence is 13 residues long. Germline loops: CDR1 SGHVS, CDR2 FNYEAQ. V was trimmed by 4 bases and J by 7 bases, leaving 13 bases between them. This chain's CDR3 is CASSYGLADEAFF. In DNA form, the CDR3 reads TGTGCCAGCAGCTATGGACTGGCGGATGAAGCTTTCTTT.

This clonotype was seen ten or more times. The chain combines TRBV7-9 with TRBJ2-5, with D maybe TRBD1 (6 bases). Germline V gene sequence: CDR1 SEHNR, CDR2 FQNEAQ (reference sequence). V shed 4 bases and J shed 2 bases, with 23 bases lying between them. The CDR3 extends over 18 amino acids. The DNA for the CDR3 is TGTGCCAGCAGCTCTCCCCACAGGACAGACAACTCTCAAGAGACCCAGTACTTC. Encoded protein: CASSSPHRTDNSQETQYF.